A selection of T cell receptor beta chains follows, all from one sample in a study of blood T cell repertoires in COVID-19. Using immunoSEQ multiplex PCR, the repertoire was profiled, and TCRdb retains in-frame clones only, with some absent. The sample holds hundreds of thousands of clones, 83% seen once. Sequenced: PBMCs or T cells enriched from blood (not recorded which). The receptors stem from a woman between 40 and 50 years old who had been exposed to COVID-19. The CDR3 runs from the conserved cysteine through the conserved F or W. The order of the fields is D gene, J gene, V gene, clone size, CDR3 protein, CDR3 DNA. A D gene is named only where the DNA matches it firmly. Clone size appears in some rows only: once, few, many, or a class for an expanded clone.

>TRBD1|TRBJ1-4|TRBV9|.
CASSVSVGQGDEKLFF
TGTGCCAGCAGCGTATCAGTTGGACAGGGAGATGAAAAACTGTTTTTT
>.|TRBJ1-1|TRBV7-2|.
CASSFSRVLGNTEAFF
TGTGCCAGCAGCTTTTCCAGGGTGTTGGGGAACACTGAAGCTTTCTTT
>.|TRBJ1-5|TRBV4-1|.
CASSLSGNQPQHF
TGCGCCAGCAGCCTTTCGGGCAATCAGCCCCAGCATTTT
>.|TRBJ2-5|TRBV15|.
CATSSGREETQYF
TGTGCCACCAGTTCCGGGAGAGAAGAGACCCAGTACTTC
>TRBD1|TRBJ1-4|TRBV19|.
CASSIGTGGTNEKLFF
TGTGCCAGTAGTATTGGGACAGGGGGGACTAATGAAAAACTGTTTTTT
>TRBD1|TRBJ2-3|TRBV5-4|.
CASSLLGQGYTDTQYF
TGTGCCAGCAGCTTGTTGGGACAGGGATACACAGATACGCAGTATTTT
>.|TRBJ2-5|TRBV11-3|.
CASSLLPQMTQYF
TGTGCCAGCAGCCTCTTGCCTCAGATGACCCAGTACTTC
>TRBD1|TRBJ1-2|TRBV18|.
CASSPRTGDGYTF
TGTGCCAGCTCACCCCGGACAGGTGATGGCTACACCTTC
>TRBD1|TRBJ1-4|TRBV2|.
CASQGQVDNEKLFF
TGTGCCAGCCAAGGACAGGTGGATAATGAAAAACTGTTTTTT
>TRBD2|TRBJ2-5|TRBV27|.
CASSFPGLAGGFHYHETQYF
TGTGCCAGCAGTTTCCCTGGACTAGCGGGGGGTTTTCACTACCATGAGACCCAGTACTTC
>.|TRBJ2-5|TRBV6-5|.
CASKRGGLETQYF
TGTGCCAGCAAGAGGGGGGGCCTAGAGACCCAGTACTTC
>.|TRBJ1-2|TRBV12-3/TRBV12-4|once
CASSLRANYGYTF
TGTGCCAGCAGTTTGCGGGCTAACTATGGCTACACCTTC
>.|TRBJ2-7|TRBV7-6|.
CASGPPAAAAFGEQYF
TGTGCCAGCGGCCCCCCCGCCGCGGCAGCCTTCGGAGAGCAGTACTTC
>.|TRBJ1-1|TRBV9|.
CASSVGGTGGTEAFF
TGTGCCAGCAGCGTAGGGGGGACCGGGGGCACTGAAGCTTTCTTT
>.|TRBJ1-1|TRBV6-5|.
CASSYEGVNTEAFF
TGTGCCAGCAGTTACGAGGGGGTGAACACTGAAGCTTTCTTT
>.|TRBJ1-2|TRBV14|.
CASSQGFLNSYGYTF
TGTGCCAGCAGCCAAGGGTTTCTTAACAGCTATGGCTACACCTTC
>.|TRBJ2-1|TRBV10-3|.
CATSGSHYNEQFF
TGTGCCACTTCGGGTAGCCATTACAATGAGCAGTTCTTC
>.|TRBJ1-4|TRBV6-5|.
CASSINRRANEKLFF
TGTGCCAGCAGTATAAACAGGCGCGCTAATGAAAAACTGTTTTTT
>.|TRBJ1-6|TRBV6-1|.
CASSELRAGLNSPLHF
TGTGCCAGCAGTGAACTTCGGGCAGGGTTAAATTCACCCCTCCACTTT
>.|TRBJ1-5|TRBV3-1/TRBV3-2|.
CASSQDVGPSNQPQHF
TGTGCCAGCAGCCAAGATGTGGGCCCTAGCAATCAGCCCCAGCATTTT
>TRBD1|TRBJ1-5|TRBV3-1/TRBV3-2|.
CASSLGQAEDHYSNQPQHF
TGTGCCAGCAGCCTTGGACAGGCGGAGGACCATTATAGCAATCAGCCCCAGCATTTT
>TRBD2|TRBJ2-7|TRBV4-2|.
CASSQVTSGTYEQYF
TGTGCCAGCAGCCAAGTCACTAGCGGAACCTACGAGCAGTACTTC
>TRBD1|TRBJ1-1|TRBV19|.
CASSIDVTGAEAFF
TGTGCCAGTAGTATAGATGTCACAGGGGCTGAAGCTTTCTTT
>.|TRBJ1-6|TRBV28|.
CASSPRWQGNNSPLHF
TGTGCCAGCAGCCCCAGGTGGCAGGGGAATAATTCACCCCTCCACTTT
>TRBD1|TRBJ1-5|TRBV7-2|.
CASSPGQVNQPQHF
TGTGCCAGCAGCCCGGGACAGGTGAATCAGCCCCAGCATTTT
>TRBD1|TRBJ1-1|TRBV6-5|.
CASSYSAGGPNTEAFF
TGTGCCAGCAGTTACTCCGCAGGGGGCCCGAACACTGAAGCTTTCTTT
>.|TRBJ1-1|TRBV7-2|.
CASSLQGTSQGTEAFF
TGTGCCAGCAGCTTACAGGGAACCAGCCAGGGAACTGAAGCTTTCTTT
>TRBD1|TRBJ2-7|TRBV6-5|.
CASSYPDREPYEQYF
TGTGCCAGCAGTTACCCTGACAGGGAACCCTACGAGCAGTACTTC
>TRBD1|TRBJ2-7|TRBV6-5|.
CASGFRQGVSYEQYF
TGTGCCAGCGGGTTCAGACAGGGGGTCTCCTACGAGCAGTACTTC
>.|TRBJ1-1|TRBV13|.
CASSVNTEAFF
TGTGCCAGCAGCGTAAACACTGAAGCTTTCTTT
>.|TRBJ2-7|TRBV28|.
CASSLGGQSSYEQYF
TGTGCCAGCAGTTTGGGCGGGCAGAGCTCCTACGAGCAGTACTTC
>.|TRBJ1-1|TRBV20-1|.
CSASASGRAFF
TGCAGTGCTAGTGCGTCAGGGCGTGCTTTCTTT
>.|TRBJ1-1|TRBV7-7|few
CASRPRGPRENTEAFF
TGTGCCAGCAGACCGCGCGGCCCCAGGGAGAACACTGAAGCTTTCTTT
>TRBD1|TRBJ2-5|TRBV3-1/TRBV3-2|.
CASSQGVQGSETQYF
TGTGCCAGCAGCCAAGGGGTACAGGGGAGCGAGACCCAGTACTTC
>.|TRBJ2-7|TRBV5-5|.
CASSLDREVAVEQYF
TGTGCCAGCAGCCTAGACAGGGAGGTAGCGGTGGAGCAGTACTTC
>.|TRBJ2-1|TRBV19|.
CASRRTATYNEQFF
TGTGCCAGTCGAAGGACAGCCACCTACAATGAGCAGTTCTTC
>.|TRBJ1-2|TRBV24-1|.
CATSDYRDNYGYTF
TGTGCCACCAGTGATTACAGGGACAACTATGGCTACACCTTC
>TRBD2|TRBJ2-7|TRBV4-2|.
CASSQGLAGGYEQYF
TGTGCCAGCAGCCAAGGACTAGCGGGGGGATACGAGCAGTACTTC
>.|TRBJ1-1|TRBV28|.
CASSKGGYTEAFF
TGTGCCAGCAGCAAAGGAGGGTACACTGAAGCTTTCTTT
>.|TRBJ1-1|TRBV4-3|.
CASSQETGSNWGTEAFF
TGCGCCAGCAGCCAGGAAACAGGGTCAAACTGGGGCACTGAAGCTTTCTTT
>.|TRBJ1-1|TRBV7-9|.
CASSLQGDTEAFF
TGTGCCAGCAGCCTACAGGGAGACACTGAAGCTTTCTTT
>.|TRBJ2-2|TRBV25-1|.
CASSEYPRETGELFF
TGTGCCAGCAGTGAATATCCCCGGGAGACCGGGGAGCTGTTTTTT
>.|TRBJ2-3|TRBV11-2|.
CASSPWGDHTDTQYF
TGTGCCAGCAGCCCCTGGGGGGACCATACAGATACGCAGTATTTT
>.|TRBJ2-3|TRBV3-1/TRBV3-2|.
CASSRNERASTDTQYF
TGTGCCAGCAGCCGGAATGAGCGGGCATCCACAGATACGCAGTATTTT
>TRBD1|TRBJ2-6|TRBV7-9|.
CAIRTGGSSGANVLTF
TGTGCCATCCGGACAGGGGGGTCCTCTGGGGCCAACGTCCTGACTTTC
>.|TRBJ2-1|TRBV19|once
CASSIGLQLYNEQFF
TGTGCCAGTAGTATCGGACTACAACTTTACAATGAGCAGTTCTTC
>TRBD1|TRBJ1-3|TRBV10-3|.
CAISDRDPRGPGNTIYF
TGTGCCATCAGTGATCGGGACCCAAGGGGGCCTGGAAACACCATATATTTT
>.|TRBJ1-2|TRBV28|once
CALGREDDYGYTF
TGTGCCCTCGGGAGGGAAGATGACTATGGCTACACCTTC
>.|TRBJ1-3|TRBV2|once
CASSFRDSGNTIYF
TGTGCCAGCAGTTTTCGGGACTCTGGAAACACCATATATTTT
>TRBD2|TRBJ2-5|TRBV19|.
CASSIIASGPRETQYF
TGTGCCAGTAGTATCATAGCTAGCGGACCGCGCGAGACCCAGTACTTC